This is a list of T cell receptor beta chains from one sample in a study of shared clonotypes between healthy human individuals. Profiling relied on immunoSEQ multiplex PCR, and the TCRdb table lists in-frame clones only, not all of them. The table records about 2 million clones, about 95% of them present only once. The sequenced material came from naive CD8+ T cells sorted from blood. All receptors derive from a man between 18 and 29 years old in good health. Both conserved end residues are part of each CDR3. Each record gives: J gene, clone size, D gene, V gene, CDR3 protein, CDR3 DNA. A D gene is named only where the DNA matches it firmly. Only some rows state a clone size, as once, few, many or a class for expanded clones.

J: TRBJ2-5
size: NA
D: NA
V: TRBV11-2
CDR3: CASSLFPPNEGPETQYF
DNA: TGTGCCAGCAGCTTGTTCCCACCCAACGAGGGCCCAGAGACCCAGTACTTC

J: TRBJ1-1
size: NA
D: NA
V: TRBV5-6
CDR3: CASSSPREGGTEAFF
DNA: TGTGCCAGCAGCTCCCCTCGGGAGGGGGGAACTGAAGCTTTCTTT

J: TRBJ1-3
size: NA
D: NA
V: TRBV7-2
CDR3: CASSLTRYGNTIYF
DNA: TGTGCCAGCAGCTTAACACGGTACGGAAACACCATATATTTT

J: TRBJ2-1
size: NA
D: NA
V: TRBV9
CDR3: CASSPWTDLYNEQFF
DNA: TGTGCCAGCAGCCCATGGACAGACCTCTACAATGAGCAGTTCTTC

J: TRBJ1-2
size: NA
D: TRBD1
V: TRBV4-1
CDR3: CASSQDSRGLTSNYGYTF
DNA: TGCGCCAGCAGCCAAGATTCCAGGGGGCTTACCTCTAACTATGGCTACACCTTC

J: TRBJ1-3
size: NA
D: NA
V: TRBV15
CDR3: CAIGSISGNTIYF
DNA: TGTGCCATCGGGAGTATCTCTGGAAACACCATATATTTT

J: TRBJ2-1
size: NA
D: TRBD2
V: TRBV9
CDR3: CASSVEEGLAGGYEQFF
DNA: TGTGCCAGCAGCGTAGAGGAGGGGCTAGCGGGAGGGTATGAGCAGTTCTTC

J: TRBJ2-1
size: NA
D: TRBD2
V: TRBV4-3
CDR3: CASSPLAGGPEQFF
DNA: TGCGCCAGCAGCCCGCTGGCGGGAGGGCCTGAGCAGTTCTTC

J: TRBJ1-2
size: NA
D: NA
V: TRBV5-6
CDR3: CASSPSAGLSYGYTF
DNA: TGTGCCAGCAGCCCGTCTGCAGGGTTAAGCTATGGCTACACCTTC

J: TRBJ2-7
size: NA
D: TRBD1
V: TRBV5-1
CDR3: CASSLRGTGRDEQYF
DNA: TGCGCCAGCAGCTTGCGTGGGACAGGGAGAGACGAGCAGTACTTC

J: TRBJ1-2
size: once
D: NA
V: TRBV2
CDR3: CASSDPEVYGYTF
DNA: TGTGCCAGCTCAGACCCGGAGGTCTATGGCTACACCTTC

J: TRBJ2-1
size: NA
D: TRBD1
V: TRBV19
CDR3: CASSTWTGVASYNEQFF
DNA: TGTGCCAGTAGTACCTGGACAGGGGTTGCCTCCTACAATGAGCAGTTCTTC

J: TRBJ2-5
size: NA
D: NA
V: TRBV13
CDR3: CASSEGEDINRETQYF
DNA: TGTGCCAGCAGCGAAGGCGAGGATATAAACCGAGAGACCCAGTACTTC

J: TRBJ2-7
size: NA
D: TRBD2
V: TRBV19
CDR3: CASSPGTSGYEQYF
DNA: TGTGCCAGTAGTCCCGGGACTAGCGGATACGAGCAGTACTTC

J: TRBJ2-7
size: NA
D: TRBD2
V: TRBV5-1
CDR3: CASSPRTSGPYEQYF
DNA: TGCGCCAGCAGCCCCCGGACTAGCGGGCCCTACGAGCAGTACTTC

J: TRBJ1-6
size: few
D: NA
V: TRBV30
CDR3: CAWDVRSRSPLHF
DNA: TGTGCCTGGGATGTGCGCTCTCGGTCACCCCTCCACTTT

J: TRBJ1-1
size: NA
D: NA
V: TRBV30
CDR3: CAWSVRGSSTEAFF
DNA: TGTGCCTGGAGTGTACGTGGTAGCAGCACTGAAGCTTTCTTT

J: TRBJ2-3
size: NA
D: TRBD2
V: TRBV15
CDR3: CATSLGLAGDPTDTQYF
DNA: TGTGCCACCAGCCTCGGACTAGCGGGGGACCCCACAGATACGCAGTATTTT

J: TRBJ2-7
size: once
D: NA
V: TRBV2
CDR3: CASSVGLSYEQYF
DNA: TGTGCCAGCAGTGTGGGTCTTTCCTACGAGCAGTACTTC

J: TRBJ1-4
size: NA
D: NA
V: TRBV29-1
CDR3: CSAYGIFGSTNEKLFF
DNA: TGCAGCGCCTACGGGATCTTCGGGTCAACTAATGAAAAACTGTTTTTT

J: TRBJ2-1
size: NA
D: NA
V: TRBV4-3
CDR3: CASSQGSGFYEQFF
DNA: TGCGCCAGCAGCCAAGGTTCCGGCTTCTATGAGCAGTTCTTC

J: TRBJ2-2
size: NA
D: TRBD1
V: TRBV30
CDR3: CAWIPGQWTGELFF
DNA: TGTGCCTGGATCCCGGGACAGTGGACCGGGGAGCTGTTTTTT

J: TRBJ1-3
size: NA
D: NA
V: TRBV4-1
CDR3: CASSQDAVGNTIYF
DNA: TGCGCCAGCAGCCAAGATGCGGTGGGAAACACCATATATTTT

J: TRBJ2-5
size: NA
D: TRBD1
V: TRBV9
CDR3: CASSYSGTGDVLTQYF
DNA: TGTGCCAGCAGCTACTCCGGGACAGGGGATGTTTTGACCCAGTACTTC

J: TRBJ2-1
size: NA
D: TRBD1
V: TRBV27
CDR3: CASSPAGTGTNEQFF
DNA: TGTGCCAGCAGCCCGGCCGGGACAGGGACCAATGAGCAGTTCTTC

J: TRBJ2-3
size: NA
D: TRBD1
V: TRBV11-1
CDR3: CASSHGQGATDTQYF
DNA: TGTGCCAGCAGCCATGGACAGGGGGCAACAGATACGCAGTATTTT

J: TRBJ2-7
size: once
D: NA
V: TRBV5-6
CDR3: CASSLDGSHYEQYF
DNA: TGTGCCAGCAGCTTGGACGGGAGTCACTACGAGCAGTACTTC

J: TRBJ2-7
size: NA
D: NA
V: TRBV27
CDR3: CASSLGGPGEQYF
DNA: TGTGCCAGCAGTTTGGGGGGTCCGGGCGAGCAGTACTTC

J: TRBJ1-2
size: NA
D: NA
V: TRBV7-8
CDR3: CASSPDILSGYTF
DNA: TGTGCCAGCAGCCCAGATATTCTCAGTGGCTACACCTTC

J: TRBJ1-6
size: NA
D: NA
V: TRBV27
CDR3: CASSLGMGKGQFNSPLHF
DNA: TGTGCCAGCAGTTTAGGCATGGGAAAGGGACAATTTAATTCACCCCTCCACTTT

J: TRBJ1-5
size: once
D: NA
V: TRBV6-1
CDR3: CASSDGQTSNQPQHF
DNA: TGTGCCAGCAGTGACGGGCAGACGAGCAATCAGCCCCAGCATTTT

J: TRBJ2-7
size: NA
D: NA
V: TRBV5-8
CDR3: CASSLVSAFVFTYEQYF
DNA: TGTGCCAGCAGCCTTGTTTCGGCCTTCGTTTTTACCTACGAGCAGTACTTC

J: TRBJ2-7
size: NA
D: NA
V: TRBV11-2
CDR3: CASSLEPITYEQYF
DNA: TGTGCCAGCAGCTTAGAACCGATTACCTACGAGCAGTACTTC

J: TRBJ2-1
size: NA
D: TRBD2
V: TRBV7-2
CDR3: CASSYLTSGRDEQFF
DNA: TGTGCCAGCAGCTATTTGACTAGCGGGAGGGATGAGCAGTTCTTC

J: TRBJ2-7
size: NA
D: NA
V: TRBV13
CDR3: CASSLGDLYEQYF
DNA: TGTGCCAGCAGCTTAGGGGACCTCTACGAGCAGTACTTC

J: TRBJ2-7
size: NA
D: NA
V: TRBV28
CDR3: CASSAILVSYEQYF
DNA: TGTGCCAGCAGTGCAATCCTGGTCTCCTACGAGCAGTACTTC

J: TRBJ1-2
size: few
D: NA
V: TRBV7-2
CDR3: CASSRGRNYGYTF
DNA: TGTGCCAGCAGCCGTGGACGGAACTATGGCTACACCTTC

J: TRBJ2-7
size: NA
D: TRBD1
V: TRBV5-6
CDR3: CASSWTGKDEQYF
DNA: TGTGCCAGCAGCTGGACAGGGAAAGACGAGCAGTACTTC

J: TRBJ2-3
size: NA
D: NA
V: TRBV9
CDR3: CASSGNRDGADTQYF
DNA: TGTGCCAGCAGCGGCAACAGGGACGGGGCAGATACGCAGTATTTT

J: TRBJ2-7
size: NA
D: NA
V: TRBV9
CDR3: CASSVYWDSYEQYF
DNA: TGTGCCAGCAGCGTATACTGGGACTCCTACGAGCAGTACTTC

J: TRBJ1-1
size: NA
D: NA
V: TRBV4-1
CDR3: CASSPEVNTEAFF
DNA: TGCGCCAGCAGTCCGGAGGTGAACACTGAAGCTTTCTTT

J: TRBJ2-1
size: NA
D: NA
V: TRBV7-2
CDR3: CASSPGGGYNEQFF
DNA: TGTGCCAGCAGCCCCGGGGGAGGATACAATGAGCAGTTCTTC

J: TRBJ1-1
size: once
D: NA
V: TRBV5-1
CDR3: CASSLQYFAEAFF
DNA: TGCGCCAGCAGCTTGCAGTATTTCGCTGAAGCTTTCTTT

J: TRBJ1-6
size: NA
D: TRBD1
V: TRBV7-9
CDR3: CASSLAPGQSSYNSPLHF
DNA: TGTGCCAGCAGCTTAGCCCCGGGACAGAGCTCCTATAATTCACCCCTCCACTTT

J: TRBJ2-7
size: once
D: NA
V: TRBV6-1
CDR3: CASSEGGGGSYEQYF
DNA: TGTGCCAGCAGTGAAGGCGGCGGAGGTTCCTACGAGCAGTACTTC

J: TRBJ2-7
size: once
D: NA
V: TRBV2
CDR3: CASIDATGSYEQYF
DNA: TGTGCCAGCATTGATGCGACTGGGTCCTACGAGCAGTACTTC

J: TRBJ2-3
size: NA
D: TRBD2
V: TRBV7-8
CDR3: CASSSLAGGPDTQYF
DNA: TGTGCCAGCAGCTCCTTAGCGGGGGGGCCAGATACGCAGTATTTT

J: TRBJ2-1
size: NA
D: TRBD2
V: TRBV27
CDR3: CASSLLAGPHNEQFF
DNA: TGTGCCAGCAGTTTACTAGCGGGGCCACACAATGAGCAGTTCTTC

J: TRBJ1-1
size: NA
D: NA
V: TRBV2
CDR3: CASSRTVNTEAFF
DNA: TGTGCCAGCAGTAGGACAGTGAACACTGAAGCTTTCTTT

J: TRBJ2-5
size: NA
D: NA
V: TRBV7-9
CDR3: CASSFLGEDPQETQYF
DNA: TGTGCCAGCAGCTTCCTGGGGGAGGACCCCCAAGAGACCCAGTACTTC

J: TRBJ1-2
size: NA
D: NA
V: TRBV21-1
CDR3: CASSKLSPRGYTF
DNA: TGTGCCAGCAGCAAACTTTCCCCGCGAGGCTACACCTTC

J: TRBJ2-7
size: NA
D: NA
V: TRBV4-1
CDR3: CASSSLGSSYEQYF
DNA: TGCGCCAGCAGCTCTCTCGGGAGCTCCTACGAGCAGTACTTC

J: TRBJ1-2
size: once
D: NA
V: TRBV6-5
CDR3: CASSEQGLIGYTF
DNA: TGTGCCAGCAGTGAGCAGGGGTTGATTGGCTACACCTTC